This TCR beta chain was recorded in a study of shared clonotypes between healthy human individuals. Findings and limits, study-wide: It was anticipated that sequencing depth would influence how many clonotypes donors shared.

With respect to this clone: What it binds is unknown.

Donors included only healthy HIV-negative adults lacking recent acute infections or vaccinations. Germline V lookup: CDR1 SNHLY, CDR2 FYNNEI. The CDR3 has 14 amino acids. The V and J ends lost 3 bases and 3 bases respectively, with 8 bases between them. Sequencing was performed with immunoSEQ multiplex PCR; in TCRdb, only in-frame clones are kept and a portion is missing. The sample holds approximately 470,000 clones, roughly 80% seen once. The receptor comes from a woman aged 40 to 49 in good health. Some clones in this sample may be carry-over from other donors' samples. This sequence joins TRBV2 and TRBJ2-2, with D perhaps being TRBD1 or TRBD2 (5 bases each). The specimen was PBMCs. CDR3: CASSEGTDTGELFF. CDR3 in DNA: TGTGCCAGCAGTGAGGGGACGGACACCGGGGAGCTGTTTTTT.